One sample yielded the 18 T cell receptor beta chains listed below, sequenced in a study of cytomegalovirus exposure and HLA in healthy donors. Primers for the PCR totalled 60 Vbeta and 13 Jbeta. Data came from immunoSEQ multiplex PCR; TCRdb stores just in-frame clones and leaves some out. The sample records approximately 120,000 clones, 60% to 85% being singletons. The sample consisted of PBMCs. These receptors were taken from a female donor in good health and CMV-seronegative.

The rearrangement joins TRBV7-3 to TRBJ2-1; tentatively, D is TRBD2 (5 bases). V was shortened by 0 bases and J by 8 bases, with 8 bases between the two germline ends. CDR1 is SGHTA, CDR2 FQGTGA, per germline. The CDR3 covers 13 residues. The DNA for the CDR3 is TGTGCCAGCAGCTTAACGGGAGCCTATGAGCAGTTCTTC. Protein product: CASSLTGAYEQFF.

This rearrangement joins TRBV6-5 to TRBJ1-1; D remains unclear. This CDR3 comprises 13 residues. Germline-derived CDR1 and CDR2 are MNHEY and SVGAGI. Trimming removed 6 bases from V and 1 base from J, with 9 bases in between. CDR3: CASRRSGNTEAFF. The DNA for the CDR3 is TGTGCCAGCAGGCGCTCCGGGAACACTGAAGCTTTCTTT.

V and J are TRBV2 and TRBJ2-7; D possibly corresponds to TRBD2 (6 bases). The germline V gene has CDR1 SNHLY and CDR2 FYNNEI. The CDR3 length is 13 residues. Trimming shortened V by 2 bases and J by 4 bases, and 9 bases separated the two germline ends. Written as DNA, the CDR3 is TGTGCCAGCAGTGAACGGAGGGAGTACGAGCAGTACTTC. Its translation is CASSERREYEQYF.

The CDR3 region has the DNA TGTGCCAGCAGCAAAATTAGGACAGCATATAGCAATCAGCCCCAGCATTTT. Amino acids: CASSKIRTAYSNQPQHF. The chain couples TRBV21-1 to TRBJ1-5; the table's D call, TRBD1, has no DNA check behind it. TRBV21-1 has pseudogene status. The CDR3 length is 17 residues.

The chain recombines TRBV7-9 with TRBJ1-1; 9 bases agree with TRBD1. The J segment lost 0 bases and the V segment lost 5 bases, leaving 4 bases of the junction unmatched. This CDR3 has 15 amino acids. Per germline, CDR1 SEHNR and CDR2 FQNEAQ (reference sequence). The CDR3 nucleotides read TGTGCCAGCAGCCAACAGGGGGCCATGAACACTGAAGCTTTCTTT. Translating it yields CASSQQGAMNTEAFF. Based on the CDR3 plus reference TRBV7-9 and TRBJ1-1, the full variable domain is DTGVSQNPRHKITKRGQNVTFRCDPISEHNRLYWYRQTLGQGPEFLTYFQNEAQLEKSRLLSDRFSAERPKGSFSTLEIQRTEQGDSAMYLCASSQQGAMNTEAFFGQGTRLTVV.

V gene TRBV5-4 combines with J gene TRBJ2-3, with D unclear. CDR3 length: 13 residues. V was trimmed by 0 bases and J by 6 bases, leaving 8 bases between them. Germline values: CDR1 SGHNT, CDR2 YYREEE (reference sequence). The CDR3 DNA sequence: TGTGCCAGCAGCTTGGCGTCTGAGGATACGCAGTATTTT. This gives the protein CASSLASEDTQYF.

The V gene is TRBV27, the J gene TRBJ2-2, with TRBD1 as a possible D gene (6 bases). Between the trimmed V and J ends, which lost 4 bases and 2 bases, there was a span of 23 bases. Germline values: CDR1 MNHEY, CDR2 SMNVEV (reference sequence). The CDR3 sequence is 19 residues long. For the CDR3, the DNA is TGTGCCAGCAGTTCCCTAAACTTCGCCACAGGGAGTAACACCGGGGAGCTGTTTTTT. Its translation is CASSSLNFATGSNTGELFF.

The chain carries TRBV5-1 and TRBJ2-5; 10 bases are shared with TRBD1. V shed 0 bases and J 11 bases; nucleotides not matched to a gene: 7. This CDR3 region has 14 residues. Germline V lookup: CDR1 SGHRS, CDR2 YFSETQ. The CDR3 sequence: CASSLGQGAREQYF. CDR3 bases: TGCGCCAGCAGCTTGGGACAGGGGGCGCGGGAGCAGTACTTC.

This clone was detected only a few times. The chain links TRBV2 to TRBJ1-2, with 8 bases lining up with TRBD1. The V segment lost 6 bases and the J segment 6 bases; nucleotides outside the gene matches: 6. CDR3 length: 13 amino acids. Per germline, CDR1 SNHLY and CDR2 FYNNEI. The CDR3 is CASRGQAGDGYTF. The CDR3 DNA is TGTGCCAGCAGGGGACAGGCTGGGGATGGCTACACCTTC.

The genes are TRBV28 and TRBJ1-5, with D tentatively TRBD1 (6 bases). The V and J ends lost 3 bases and 5 bases respectively, with 8 bases between them. The CDR3 runs to 13 residues. The germline V gene has CDR1 MDHEN and CDR2 SYDVKM. In DNA form, the CDR3 reads TGTGCCAGCAGTTTCGGACAGTATCAGCCCCAGCATTTT. Its translation is CASSFGQYQPQHF.

The chain joins TRBV4-2 to TRBJ2-3; possible D gene TRBD2, 5 bases. CDR1 and CDR2 from the germline V gene are LGHNA and YNFKEQ. The CDR3 has 16 amino acids. V was cut by 0 bases and J by 3 bases, with 13 bases left in between. The CDR3 reads CASSQDSRRGTDTQYF. CDR3 nucleotides: TGTGCCAGCAGCCAAGATTCTCGGAGAGGGACAGATACGCAGTATTTT.

Written as DNA, the CDR3 is TGTGCCACCCGGGGAGGGGCTAATGAAAAACTGTTTTTT. Its protein is CATRGGANEKLFF. The chain employs TRBV15 and TRBJ1-4; possible D gene TRBD1, 5 bases. Trimming pared 8 bases from V and 3 bases from J, leaving 10 bases between. Germline CDR1 and CDR2: LNHNV and YYDKDF (reference sequence). The CDR3 has 13 residues.

The genes are TRBV5-8 and TRBJ1-2; D may be TRBD1 (6 bases). The CDR3 extends over 14 amino acids. Per germline, CDR1 SGHTS and CDR2 YDEGEE. Trimming took 4 bases from V and 0 from J, leaving 10 bases between them. The CDR3 spells CASSAGATNYGYTF. The CDR3 DNA follows: TGTGCCAGCAGCGCGGGGGCCACTAACTATGGCTACACCTTC. Full variable domain (missing parts from reference TRBV5-8 and TRBJ1-2): EAGVTQSPTHLIKTRGQQATLRCSPISGHTSVYWYQQALGLGLQFLLWYDEGEERNRGNFPPRFSGRQFPNYSSELNVNALELEDSALYLCASSAGATNYGYTFGSGTRLTVV.

The chain is built from TRBV5-1 and TRBJ1-4; the D is unclear. Trimming left V 4 bases short and J 7 bases short, with 14 bases between. Germline V lookup: CDR1 SGHRS, CDR2 YFSETQ. This CDR3 spans 14 amino acids. The CDR3 here is CASSPGRMGEKLFF. CDR3 in DNA: TGCGCCAGCAGCCCCGGGAGGATGGGTGAAAAACTGTTTTTT. Drawing the rest from reference TRBV5-1 and TRBJ1-4, the complete variable domain is KAGVTQTPRYLIKTRGQQVTLSCSPISGHRSVSWYQQTPGQGLQFLFEYFSETQRNKGNFPGRFSGRQFSNSRSEMNVSTLELGDSALYLCASSPGRMGEKLFFGSGTQLSVL.

The chain uses TRBV18 and TRBJ2-1; tentative D call: TRBD2 (5 bases). The CDR3 consists of 13 residues. V was pared by 1 base and J by 7 bases, with 8 bases between. Germline CDR1 KGHSH, CDR2 LQKENI. In DNA form, the CDR3 reads TGTGCCAGCTCACCACAGGGAGTAAATGAGCAGTTCTTC. Its protein is CASSPQGVNEQFF.

The chain carries TRBV6-5 and TRBJ1-1; 7 positions match TRBD1. Germline CDR1 MNHEY, CDR2 SVGAGI. The CDR3 extends over 14 amino acids. V trimming: 6 bases; J trimming: 0 bases; junction bases outside the gene matches: 4. In nucleotides, the CDR3 is TGTGCCAGCAGCTGGGACAGCATGAACACTGAAGCTTTCTTT. Protein product: CASSWDSMNTEAFF.

The chain recombines TRBV27 with TRBJ2-7; 9 bases are a match to TRBD2. Losses at the gene ends were 5 bases for V and 5 bases for J; bases not matched to a gene: 7. This CDR3 has 14 amino acids. CDR1 is MNHEY and CDR2 is SMNVEV in the germline V gene (reference sequence). CDR3 in DNA: TGTGCCAGCAGTAAGCTAGCGGGAAGAAACGAGCAGTACTTC. Its protein product is CASSKLAGRNEQYF.

The gene calls are TRBV6-1 and TRBJ2-5; 8 nucleotides align to TRBD1. The J call could be wrong; TRBJ2-7 is a better fit for the DNA end. Per germline, CDR1 MNHNS and CDR2 SASEGT. The CDR3 consists of 15 residues. The CDR3 nucleotides are TGTGCCAGCAGTGAAACCGGGACAGGCCCCTACGAGCAGTACTTC. The encoded protein is CASSETGTGPYEQYF.